Listed below are T cell receptor beta chains from one sample, sequenced in a study of cytomegalovirus exposure and HLA in healthy donors. TCRdb's table, derived via immunoSEQ multiplex PCR, lists solely in-frame clones and lacks some. The sample holds hundreds of thousands of clones, about 77% seen once. Sequencing was done on a sample of PBMCs. The receptor set was obtained from a woman in her twenties or thirties in good health and CMV-seronegative. The CDR3 runs from the conserved cysteine through the conserved F or W. Fields, in order: CDR3 length, J gene, D gene, V gene, clone size, CDR3 protein, CDR3 DNA. The D gene is left open where the match is weak. Clone size is shown for a subset of rows, as once, few, many or a class of expanded clone.

>13|TRBJ2-1|.|TRBV7-2|.
CASRRLASHEQFF
TGTGCCAGCAGACGACTCGCTTCGCATGAGCAGTTCTTC
>17|TRBJ1-4|TRBD1|TRBV30|once
CAWSPTFGQDESEKLFF
TGTGCCTGGAGTCCCACTTTTGGACAGGACGAGAGTGAAAAACTGTTTTTT
>13|TRBJ2-3|.|TRBV21-1|.
CARGTRTSGPDLF
TGTGCCCGAGGGACGAGGACTAGCGGGCCCGACTTATTT
>14|TRBJ2-5|TRBD1|TRBV7-9|few
CASSLTGLQETQYF
TGTGCCAGCAGCTTGACAGGGTTACAAGAGACCCAGTACTTC
>17|TRBJ2-5|TRBD2|TRBV7-6|.
CASSLAPGLASGETQYF
TGTGCCAGCAGCTTAGCGCCGGGACTAGCGTCCGGAGAGACCCAGTACTTC
>15|TRBJ2-1|.|TRBV29-1|.
CSVEEAAISYNEQFF
TGCAGCGTTGAGGAGGCAGCGATCTCCTACAATGAGCAGTTCTTC
>16|TRBJ2-4|TRBD1|TRBV5-1|once
CASSLGGQGASNIQYF
TGCGCCAGCAGCTTGGGGGGACAGGGGGCGTCAAACATTCAGTACTTC
>15|TRBJ2-7|.|TRBV5-1|.
CASSLAGVSSYEQYF
TGCGCCAGCAGCTTGGCAGGGGTGAGTTCCTACGAGCAGTACTTC
>14|TRBJ1-1|.|TRBV6-1|.
CASSDWGLNTEAFF
TGTGCCAGCAGTGACTGGGGGCTGAACACTGAAGCTTTCTTT
>13|TRBJ1-1|.|TRBV9|.
CASSVHANAEAFF
TGTGCCAGCAGCGTACACGCGAACGCTGAAGCTTTCTTT
>16|TRBJ1-1|TRBD1|TRBV6-6|.
CASSYRPGGWNTEAFF
TGTGCCAGCAGTTACAGGCCAGGGGGATGGAACACTGAAGCTTTCTTT
>14|TRBJ1-6|.|TRBV27|.
CASSRAGEGSPLHF
TGTGCCAGCAGCCGGGCAGGGGAGGGATCACCCCTCCACTTT
>16|TRBJ2-3|TRBD2|TRBV6-1|.
CASSEGISGGTDTQYF
TGTGCCAGCAGTGAAGGGATTAGCGGGGGCACAGATACGCAGTATTTT
>11|TRBJ1-1|.|TRBV10-2|once
CASSERGEAFF
TGCGCCAGCAGTGAGAGGGGCGAAGCTTTCTTT
>12|TRBJ2-5|.|TRBV19|once
CASSIPGETQYF
TGTGCCAGTAGTATACCCGGAGAGACCCAGTACTTC
>12|TRBJ1-1|.|TRBV19|.
CASSIDDSEAFF
TGTGCCAGTAGTATAGACGACAGTGAAGCTTTCTTT
>15|TRBJ1-5|TRBD1|TRBV27|.
CASSSGQGVRQPQHF
TGTGCCAGCAGTTCGGGACAGGGAGTCCGTCAGCCCCAGCATTTT
>15|TRBJ2-1|.|TRBV11-2|.
CASSLRRGGSNEQFF
TGTGCCAGCAGCCTGAGGAGGGGGGGGTCCAATGAGCAGTTCTTC
>14|TRBJ2-5|.|TRBV5-1|.
CASSPLEDQETQYF
TGCGCCAGCAGCCCATTAGAGGACCAAGAGACCCAGTACTTC
>13|TRBJ1-1|.|TRBV19|few
CASAQALNTEAFF
TGTGCCAGCGCACAGGCTTTAAACACTGAAGCTTTCTTT
>16|TRBJ2-3|TRBD1|TRBV6-6|.
CASSYSPGQGSDTQYF
TGTGCCAGCAGTTACTCTCCGGGACAGGGGTCAGATACGCAGTATTTT
>16|TRBJ1-2|TRBD1|TRBV9|.
CASSVAPSDRGRGYTF
TGTGCCAGCTCCGTAGCCCCGTCGGACAGGGGTCGTGGCTACACCTTC
>15|TRBJ2-7|TRBD2|TRBV5-4|.
CASSLNSRTGGEQYF
TGTGCCAGCAGCTTAAATAGTCGGACGGGGGGCGAGCAGTACTTC